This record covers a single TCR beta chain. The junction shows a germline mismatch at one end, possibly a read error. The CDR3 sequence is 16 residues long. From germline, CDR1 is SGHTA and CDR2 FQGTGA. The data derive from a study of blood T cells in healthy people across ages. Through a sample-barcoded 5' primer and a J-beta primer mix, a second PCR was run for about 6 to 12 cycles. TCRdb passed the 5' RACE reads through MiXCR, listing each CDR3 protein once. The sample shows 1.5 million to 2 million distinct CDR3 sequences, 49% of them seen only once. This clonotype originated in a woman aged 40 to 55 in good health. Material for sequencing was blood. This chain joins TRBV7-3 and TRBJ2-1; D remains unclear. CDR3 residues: CAGSERERAAYNEQFF. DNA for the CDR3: TGTGCCGGCAGCGAAAGGGAACGCGCGGCCTACAATGAGCAGTTCTTC. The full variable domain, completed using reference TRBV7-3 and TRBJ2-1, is GAGVSQTPSNKVTEKGKYVELRCDPISGHTALYWYRQSLGQGPEFLIYFQGTGAADDSGLPNDRFFAVRPEGSVSTLKIQRTERGDSAVYLCAGSERERAAYNEQFFGPGTRLTVL.